This T cell receptor beta chain derives from a study of blood T cell repertoires in COVID-19. Study details: PBMCs, B-cell-depleted T cells, or T cells provided the cDNA or gDNA that made up the material.

The sample holds a few counts of this clone. Germline CDR1 reads SGHAT; CDR2 reads FQNNGV. This CDR3 has 13 residues. With 0 bases removed from V and 10 bases from J, the gap between germline ends came to 11 bases. Method: immunoSEQ multiplex PCR; TCRdb's copy keeps in-frame clones and lacks some. The sample yields 250,000 to 300,000 clones, about nine tenths seen once. Material: peripheral blood. The V call is TRBV11-2, the J call TRBJ2-3; D not certain. The TCR originated in a woman younger than 45 with COVID-19, enrolled during active disease. The CDR3, as DNA: TGTGCCAGCAGCTTAGAGTTCCTGAGGCCGCAGTATTTT. It codes for CASSLEFLRPQYF. Using reference TRBV11-2 and TRBJ2-3 for the parts outside the CDR3, the full variable domain is EAGVAQSPRYKIIEKRQSVAFWCNPISGHATLYWYQQILGQGPKLLIQFQNNGVVDDSQLPKDRFSAERLKGVDSTLKIQPAKLEDSAVYLCASSLEFLRPQYFGPGTRLTVL.